Presented here are 9 T cell receptor beta chains from one specimen sequenced in a study of lymphopenia after photon versus proton radiotherapy. Some clones are missing from TCRdb's copy, which holds only in-frame ones; the method was immunoSEQ multiplex PCR. The profile shows some 30,000 clones, roughly 90% of them singletons. Sequenced here: peripheral blood, sampled from a patient treated with photon-based radiotherapy. The receptors come from a woman between 45 and 60 years old with pancreatic cancer.

V usage is TRBV5-4 and J usage is TRBJ1-2; unclear D gene. V was shortened by 0 bases and J by 3 bases, with 9 bases between the two germline ends. The CDR3 length is 14 residues. The germline gives CDR1 SGHNT, CDR2 YYREEE (reference sequence). Here the CDR3 reads CASSLAQFDYGYTF. The DNA of the CDR3 is TGTGCCAGCAGCTTGGCGCAATTTGACTATGGCTACACCTTC.

This chain uses TRBV5-1 with TRBJ2-3, with D unresolved. CDR1 is SGHRS and CDR2 is YFSETQ in the germline V gene. The V end lost 1 base, the J end lost 0 bases, and 6 bases lay between the germline ends. The CDR3 loop spans 14 amino acids. CDR3 region: CASSLKSSTDTQYF. The CDR3 bases are TGCGCCAGCAGCTTGAAGTCAAGCACAGATACGCAGTATTTT.

CDR3 sequence reads: CASSLGAFNEQFF. The CDR3 DNA is TGTGCCAGCAGCTTAGGAGCCTTCAATGAGCAGTTCTTC. This chain links TRBV7-2 with TRBJ2-1; D not resolved. There are 13 residues in the CDR3. V was trimmed by 1 base and J by 6 bases, leaving 7 bases between them. Germline CDR1 reads SGHTA; CDR2 reads FQGNSA.

V gene TRBV28 combines with J gene TRBJ1-1, with 8 bases fitting TRBD1. The CDR3 spans 14 residues. The V gene end was trimmed by 4 bases and the J gene end by 2 bases; junction bases not matched to a gene: 3. Germline-derived CDR1 and CDR2 are MDHEN and SYDVKM. CDR3 region: CASSYGTGNTEAFF. In DNA, the CDR3 is TGTGCCAGCAGTTACGGGACAGGTAACACTGAAGCTTTCTTT. Based on the CDR3 plus reference TRBV28 and TRBJ1-1, the full variable domain is DVKVTQSSRYLVKRTGEKVFLECVQDMDHENMFWYRQDPGLGLRLIYFSYDVKMKEKGDIPEGYSVSREKKERFSLILESASTNQTSMYLCASSYGTGNTEAFFGQGTRLTVV.

The rearrangement uses TRBV19 and TRBJ1-1; no definite D call. The CDR3 consists of 14 residues. Germline CDR1 LNHDA, CDR2 SQIVND (reference sequence). Trimming shortened V by 3 bases and J by 6 bases, and 14 bases separated the two germline ends. The CDR3 coding sequence is TGTGCCAGTAGTATCCCCGGCGTCTTTTCTGAAGCTTTCTTT. It encodes CASSIPGVFSEAFF.

This chain links TRBV9 with TRBJ2-5; 11 bases fit TRBD2. With V trimmed by 4 bases and J by 3 bases, 2 bases remained unmatched. This CDR3 is built from 14 residues. Germline CDR1 SGDLS, CDR2 YYNGEE. The CDR3: CASSPTSGKETQYF. For the CDR3, the DNA is TGTGCCAGCAGCCCGACTAGCGGGAAAGAGACCCAGTACTTC. The full variable domain, completed using reference TRBV9 and TRBJ2-5, is DSGVTQTPKHLITATGQRVTLRCSPRSGDLSVYWYQQSLDQGLQFLIQYYNGEERAKGNILERFSAQQFPDLHSELNLSSLELGDSALYFCASSPTSGKETQYFGPGTRLLVL.

J is TRBJ2-2 and V is TRBV27; the D gene is possibly TRBD2 (6 bases). In germline, CDR1 is MNHEY, CDR2 SMNVEV (reference sequence). The CDR3 totals 15 residues. Trimming removed 4 bases from V and 3 bases from J, with 12 bases in between. CDR3 sequence: CASSYDGRHTGELFF. The CDR3 DNA reads TGTGCCAGCAGTTATGATGGGAGGCACACCGGGGAGCTGTTTTTT.

The CDR3 DNA sequence: TGTGCCACCAGCAGAGATTCGGCTAGCGGGTACGAGACCCAGTACTTC. It specifies CATSRDSASGYETQYF. The genes are TRBV15 and TRBJ2-5; TRBD2 matches 8 bases. The V gene end was trimmed by 0 bases and the J gene end by 5 bases; junction bases not matched to a gene: 8. Germline V lookup: CDR1 LNHNV, CDR2 YYDKDF (reference sequence). This CDR3 spans 16 amino acids.

The chain couples TRBV7-7 to TRBJ2-1; TRBD1 or TRBD2 may be the D gene (5 bases each). CDR3 length: 13 residues. Germline lookup yields CDR1 SSHAT and CDR2 FNYEAQ (reference sequence). V lost 5 bases to trimming and J lost 2 bases, with 7 bases between them. CDR3 residues: CASSQGPYNEQFF. The CDR3 region has the DNA TGTGCCAGCAGCCAGGGACCCTACAATGAGCAGTTCTTC. The variable domain in full, completed from reference TRBV7-7 and TRBJ2-1, reads GAGVSQSPRYKVTKRGQDVTLRCDPISSHATLYWYQQALGQGPEFLTYFNYEAQPDKSGLPSDRFSAERPEGSISTLTIQRTEQRDSAMYRCASSQGPYNEQFFGPGTRLTVL.